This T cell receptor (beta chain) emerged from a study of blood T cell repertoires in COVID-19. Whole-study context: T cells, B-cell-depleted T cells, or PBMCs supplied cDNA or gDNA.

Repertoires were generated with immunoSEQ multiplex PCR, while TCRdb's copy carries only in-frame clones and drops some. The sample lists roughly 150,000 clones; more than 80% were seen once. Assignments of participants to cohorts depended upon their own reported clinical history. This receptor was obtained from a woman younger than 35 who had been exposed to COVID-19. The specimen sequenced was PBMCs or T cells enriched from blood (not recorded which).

The CDR3: CASSPGGQALAKNIQYF. The CDR3 bases are TGTGCCAGCAGCCCGGGGGGACAGGCTTTAGCCAAAAACATTCAGTACTTC. The gene calls are TRBV7-9 and TRBJ2-4; D perhaps matches TRBD1 (8 bases). The CDR3 is made up of 17 amino acids. Germline CDR1 SEHNR, CDR2 FQNEAQ (reference sequence). V was shortened by 5 bases and J by 0 bases, with 17 bases between the two germline ends.